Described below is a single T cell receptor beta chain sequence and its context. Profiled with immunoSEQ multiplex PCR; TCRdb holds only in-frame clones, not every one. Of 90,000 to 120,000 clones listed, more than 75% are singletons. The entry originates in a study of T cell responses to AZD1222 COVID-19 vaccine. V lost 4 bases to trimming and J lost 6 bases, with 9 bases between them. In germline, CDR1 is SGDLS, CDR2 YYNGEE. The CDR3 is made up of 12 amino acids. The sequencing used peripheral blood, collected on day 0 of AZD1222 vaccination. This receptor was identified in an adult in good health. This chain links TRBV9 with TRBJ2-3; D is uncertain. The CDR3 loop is CASSQNQDTQYF. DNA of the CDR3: TGTGCCAGCAGCCAAAACCAGGATACGCAGTATTTT.